The rows below give T cell receptor beta chains drawn from one sample of a study of blood T cell repertoires in COVID-19. Here immunoSEQ multiplex PCR was the method, and the copy in TCRdb shows in-frame clones only, minus some. Altogether hundreds of thousands of clones are present, approximately 80% being singletons, with the ten largest covering about 4.3%. The sequenced sample was PBMCs or T cells enriched from blood (not recorded which). All receptors derive from a man aged 25-40 years with acute COVID-19. Both conserved end residues are trimmed from each CDR3.

12 TRBV29-1 SVEDRSMNTEAF
13 TRBV30 AWSVQAGNFQPQH
15 TRBV2 ASSLTLAGGGGETQY
14 TRBV19 ASSIHQTVVYNEQF
15 TRBV10-3 AISGGPGTYEAYGYT
13 TRBV5-1 ASSLNAGDLNIQY
11 TRBV19 ASRGTGFNEQF
11 TRBV19 ASSSGVGDTQY
13 TRBV5-1 ASSLVGTGDEKLF
12 TRBV4-1 ASSQGRFTGELF